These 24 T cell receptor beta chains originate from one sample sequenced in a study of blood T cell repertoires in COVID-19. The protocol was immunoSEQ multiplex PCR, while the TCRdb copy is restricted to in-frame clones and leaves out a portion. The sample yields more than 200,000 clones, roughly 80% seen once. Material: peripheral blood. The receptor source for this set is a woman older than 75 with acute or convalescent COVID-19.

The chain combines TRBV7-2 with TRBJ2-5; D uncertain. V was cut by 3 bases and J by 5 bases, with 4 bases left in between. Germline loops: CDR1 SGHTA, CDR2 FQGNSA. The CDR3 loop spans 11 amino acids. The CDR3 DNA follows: TGTGCCAGCAGCTTTATGGAGACCCAGTACTTC. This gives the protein CASSFMETQYF.

The CDR3 reads CASSVGTDSTNEKLFF. In DNA form, the CDR3 reads TGTGCCAGCAGCGTTGGGACAGACTCAACTAATGAAAAACTGTTTTTT. This rearrangement joins TRBV5-4 to TRBJ1-4; TRBD1 matches at 7 bases. This CDR3 comprises 16 residues. Germline values: CDR1 SGHNT, CDR2 YYREEE (reference sequence). The V gene end was trimmed by 4 bases and the J gene end by 0 bases; junction bases not matched to a gene: 6.

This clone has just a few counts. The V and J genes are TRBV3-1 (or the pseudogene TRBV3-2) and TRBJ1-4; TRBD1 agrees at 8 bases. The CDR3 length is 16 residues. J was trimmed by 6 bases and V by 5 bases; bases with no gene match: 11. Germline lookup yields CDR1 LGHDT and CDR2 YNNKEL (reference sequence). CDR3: CASSGREGQGYEKLFF. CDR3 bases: TGTGCCAGCAGCGGTCGGGAAGGACAGGGTTATGAAAAACTGTTTTTT.

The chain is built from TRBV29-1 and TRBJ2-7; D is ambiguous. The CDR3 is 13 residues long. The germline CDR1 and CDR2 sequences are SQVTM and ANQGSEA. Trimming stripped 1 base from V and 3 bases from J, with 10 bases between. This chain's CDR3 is CSVEGPGGYEQYF. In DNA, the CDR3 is TGCAGCGTTGAAGGGCCTGGTGGCTACGAGCAGTACTTC.

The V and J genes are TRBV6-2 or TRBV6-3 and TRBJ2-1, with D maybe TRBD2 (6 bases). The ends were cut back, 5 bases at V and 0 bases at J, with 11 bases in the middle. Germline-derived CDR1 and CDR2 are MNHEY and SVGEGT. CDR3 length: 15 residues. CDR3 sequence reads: CASSEHGSSYNEQFF. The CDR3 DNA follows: TGTGCCAGCAGTGAGCACGGGAGCTCCTACAATGAGCAGTTCTTC.

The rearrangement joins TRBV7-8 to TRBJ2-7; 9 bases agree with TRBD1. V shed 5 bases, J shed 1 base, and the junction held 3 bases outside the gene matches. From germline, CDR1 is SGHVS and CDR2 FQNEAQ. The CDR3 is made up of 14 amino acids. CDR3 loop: CASSIQGASYEQYF. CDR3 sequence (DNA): TGTGCCAGCAGCATACAGGGGGCTTCCTACGAGCAGTACTTC.

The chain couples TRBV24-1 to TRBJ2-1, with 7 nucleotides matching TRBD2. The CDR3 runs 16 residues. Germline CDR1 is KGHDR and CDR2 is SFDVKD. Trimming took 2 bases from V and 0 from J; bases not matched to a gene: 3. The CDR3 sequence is CATSDWGGSSYNEQFF. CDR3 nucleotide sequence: TGTGCCACCAGTGATTGGGGGGGGAGCTCCTACAATGAGCAGTTCTTC.

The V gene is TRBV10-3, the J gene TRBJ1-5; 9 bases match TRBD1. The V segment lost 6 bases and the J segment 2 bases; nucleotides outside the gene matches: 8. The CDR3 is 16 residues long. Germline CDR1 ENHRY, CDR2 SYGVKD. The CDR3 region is CAISPGQGNGNQPQHF. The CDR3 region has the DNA TGTGCCATCAGCCCGGGACAGGGTAATGGCAATCAGCCCCAGCATTTT.

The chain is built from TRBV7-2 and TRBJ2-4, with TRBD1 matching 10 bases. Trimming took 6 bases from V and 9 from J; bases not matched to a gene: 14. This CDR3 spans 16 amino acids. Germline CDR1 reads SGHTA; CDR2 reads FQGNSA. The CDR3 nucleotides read TGTGCCAGCAGTCAAAACCTCGGGACAGGGGCCAGCATTCAGTACTTC. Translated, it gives CASSQNLGTGASIQYF.

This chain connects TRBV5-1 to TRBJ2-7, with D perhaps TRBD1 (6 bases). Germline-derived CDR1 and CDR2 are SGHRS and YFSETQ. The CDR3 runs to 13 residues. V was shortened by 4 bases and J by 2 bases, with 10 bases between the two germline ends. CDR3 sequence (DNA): TGCGCCAGCAGCGATGGACAGCCCTACGAGCAGTACTTC. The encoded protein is CASSDGQPYEQYF.

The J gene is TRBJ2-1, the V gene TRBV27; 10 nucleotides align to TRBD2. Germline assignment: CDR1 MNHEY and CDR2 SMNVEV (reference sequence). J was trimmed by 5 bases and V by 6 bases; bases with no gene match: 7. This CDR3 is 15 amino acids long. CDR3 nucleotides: TGTGCCAGCAGCCGGAAGCGGGGGGGAGACAATGAGCAGTTCTTC. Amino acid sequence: CASSRKRGGDNEQFF.

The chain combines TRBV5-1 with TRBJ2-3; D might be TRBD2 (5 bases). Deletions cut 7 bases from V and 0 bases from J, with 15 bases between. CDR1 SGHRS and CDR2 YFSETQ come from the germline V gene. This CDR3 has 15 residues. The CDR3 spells CASSSGGRSTDTQYF. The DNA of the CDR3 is TGCGCCAGCTCATCCGGAGGTCGGAGCACAGATACGCAGTATTTT.

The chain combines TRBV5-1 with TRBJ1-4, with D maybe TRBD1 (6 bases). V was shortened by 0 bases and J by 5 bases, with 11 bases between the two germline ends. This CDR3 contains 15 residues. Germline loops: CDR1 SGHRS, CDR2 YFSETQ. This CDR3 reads CASSLVAGVNEKLFF. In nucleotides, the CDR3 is TGCGCCAGCAGCTTGGTGGCAGGGGTGAATGAAAAACTGTTTTTT.

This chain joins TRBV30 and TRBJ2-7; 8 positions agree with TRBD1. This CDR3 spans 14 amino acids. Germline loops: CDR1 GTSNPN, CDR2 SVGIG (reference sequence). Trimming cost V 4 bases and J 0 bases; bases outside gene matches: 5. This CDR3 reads CAWTSDRDSYEQYF. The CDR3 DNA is TGTGCCTGGACCTCGGACAGGGACTCCTACGAGCAGTACTTC. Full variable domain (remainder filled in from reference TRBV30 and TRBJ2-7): SQTIHQWPATLVQPVGSPLSLECTVEGTSNPNLYWYRQAAGRGLQLLFYSVGIGQISSEVPQNLSASRPQDRQFILSSKKLLLSDSGFYLCAWTSDRDSYEQYFGPGTRLTVT.

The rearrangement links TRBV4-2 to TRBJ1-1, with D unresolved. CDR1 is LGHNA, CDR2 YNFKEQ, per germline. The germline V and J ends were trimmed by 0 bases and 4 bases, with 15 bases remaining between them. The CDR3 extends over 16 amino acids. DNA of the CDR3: TGTGCCAGCAGCCAAGATCGAGAGTTCCCGGGCACTGAAGCTTTCTTT. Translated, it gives CASSQDREFPGTEAFF.

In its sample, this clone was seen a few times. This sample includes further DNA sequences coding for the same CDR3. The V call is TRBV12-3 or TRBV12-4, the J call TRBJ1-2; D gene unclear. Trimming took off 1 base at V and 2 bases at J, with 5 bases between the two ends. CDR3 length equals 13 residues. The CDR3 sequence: CASSLGSNYGYTF. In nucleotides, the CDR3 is TGTGCCAGCAGTTTAGGGAGCAACTATGGCTACACCTTC.

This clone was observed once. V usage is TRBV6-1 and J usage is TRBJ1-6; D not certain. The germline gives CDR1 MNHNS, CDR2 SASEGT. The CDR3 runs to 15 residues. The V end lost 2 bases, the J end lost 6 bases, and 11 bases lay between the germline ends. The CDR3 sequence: CASSETQIPNSPLHF. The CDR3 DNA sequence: TGTGCCAGCAGTGAAACACAGATCCCTAATTCACCCCTCCACTTT.

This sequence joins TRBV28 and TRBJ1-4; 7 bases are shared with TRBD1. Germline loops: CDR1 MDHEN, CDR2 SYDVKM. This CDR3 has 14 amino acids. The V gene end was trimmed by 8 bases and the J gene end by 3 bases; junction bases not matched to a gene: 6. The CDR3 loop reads CASLPGTANEKLFF. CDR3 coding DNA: TGTGCCAGCCTTCCCGGGACAGCTAATGAAAAACTGTTTTTT.

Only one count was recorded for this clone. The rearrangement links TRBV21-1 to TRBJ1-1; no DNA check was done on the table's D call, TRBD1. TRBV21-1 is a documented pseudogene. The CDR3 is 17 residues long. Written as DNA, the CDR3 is TGTGCCAGCAGCCTCCGCGAGGGGACAGGGGCGAGACCTGAAGCTTTCTTT. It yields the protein CASSLREGTGARPEAFF.

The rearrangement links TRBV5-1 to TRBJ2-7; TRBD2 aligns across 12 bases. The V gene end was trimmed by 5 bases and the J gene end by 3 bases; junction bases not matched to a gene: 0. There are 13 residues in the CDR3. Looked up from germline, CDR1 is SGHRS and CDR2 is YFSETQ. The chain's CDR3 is CASRGLAGYEQYF. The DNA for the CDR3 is TGCGCCAGCAGGGGACTAGCGGGCTACGAGCAGTACTTC.

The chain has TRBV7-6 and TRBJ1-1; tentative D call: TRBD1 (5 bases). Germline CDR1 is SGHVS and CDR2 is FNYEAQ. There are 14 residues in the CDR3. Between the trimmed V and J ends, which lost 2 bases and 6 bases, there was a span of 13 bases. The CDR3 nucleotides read TGTGCCAGCAGCTTAAGACAGAGTAAATCTGAAGCTTTCTTT. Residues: CASSLRQSKSEAFF. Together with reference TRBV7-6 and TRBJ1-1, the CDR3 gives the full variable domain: GAGVSQSPRYKVTKRGQDVALRCDPISGHVSLYWYRQALGQGPEFLTYFNYEAQQDKSGLPNDRFSAERPEGSISTLTIQRTEQRDSAMYRCASSLRQSKSEAFFGQGTRLTVV.

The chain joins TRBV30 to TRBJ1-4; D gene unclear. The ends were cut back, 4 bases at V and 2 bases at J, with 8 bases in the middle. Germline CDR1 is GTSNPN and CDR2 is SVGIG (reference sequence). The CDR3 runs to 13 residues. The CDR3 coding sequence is TGTGCCTGGACCCGAGGGACTAATGAAAAACTGTTTTTT. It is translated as CAWTRGTNEKLFF.

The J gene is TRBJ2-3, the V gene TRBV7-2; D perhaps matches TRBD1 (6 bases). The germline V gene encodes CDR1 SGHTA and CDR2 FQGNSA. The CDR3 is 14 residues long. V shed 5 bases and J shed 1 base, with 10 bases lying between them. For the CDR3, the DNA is TGTGCCAGCAGCCCAGGACAGCGCACAGATACGCAGTATTTT. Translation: CASSPGQRTDTQYF.

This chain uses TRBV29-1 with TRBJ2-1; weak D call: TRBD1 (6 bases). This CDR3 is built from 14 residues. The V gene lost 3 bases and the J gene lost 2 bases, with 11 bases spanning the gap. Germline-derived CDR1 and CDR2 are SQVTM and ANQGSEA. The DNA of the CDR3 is TGCAGCGTTGAGGGGGCCAAAGCCTACAATGAGCAGTTCTTC. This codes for CSVEGAKAYNEQFF.